One and the same sample provided the 14 T cell receptor beta chains below, sequenced in a study of T cell repertoires in cytomegalovirus infection. TCRdb redid the calling of the reads with MiXCR, one entry per CDR3 protein. Altogether about 920,000 distinct CDR3 sequences are present, roughly 31% being singletons, with the ten largest covering over 10%. No antigens are known for them. This material consisted of cultured CD8+ T cells from PBMCs, taken from culture after CMV antigen stimulation. The receptors derive from a human donor in good health (CMV status not recorded). Some clones in this sample may be carry-over from other donors' samples.

The chain recombines TRBV27 with TRBJ1-4; D gene ambiguous. This CDR3 has 15 amino acids. Germline CDR1 MNHEY, CDR2 SMNVEV (reference sequence). V lost 4 bases and J 8 bases, leaving 17 bases between the germline ends. Here the CDR3 reads CASSSIRVLGEKLFF. CDR3 DNA: TGTGCCAGCAGTTCCATCCGGGTCTTAGGAGAAAAACTGTTTTTT.

The V gene is TRBV7-2, the J gene TRBJ2-2; D remains ambiguous. Germline V gene lookup returns CDR1 SGHTA and CDR2 FQGNSA. The length of the CDR3 is 14 residues. V gave up 9 bases and J gave up 6 bases, with 17 bases separating them. CDR3 in amino acids: CASHSPGEAGELFF. In nucleotides, the CDR3 is TGTGCCAGTCACTCCCCCGGAGAGGCCGGGGAGCTGTTTTTT.

This clonotype was seen more than once but under ten times. This chain connects TRBV7-6 to TRBJ1-1; 7 positions match TRBD1. CDR3 length: 13 residues. CDR1 SGHVS and CDR2 FNYEAQ come from the germline V gene. J lost 8 bases, V lost 1 base, and 4 bases had no gene match. CDR3 amino acids: CASSLGGQREAFF. DNA of the CDR3: TGTGCCAGCAGCTTAGGGGGACAGCGGGAAGCTTTCTTT.

Comment on this clonotype: A read error may account for a junction end that differs from germline. The V and J genes are TRBV12-3 or TRBV12-4 and TRBJ1-1; TRBD1 might be the D (5 bases). There are 12 residues in the CDR3. CDR3 DNA sequence: TGTGCCTGCAGCCCGGGGCACACTGAAGCTTTCTTT. As protein: CACSPGHTEAFF.

In the case of this clonotype: A junction end diverges from the germline sequence, so it may reflect a read error. The chain uses TRBV4-1 and TRBJ1-6, with 9 bases matching TRBD1. Germline CDR1 is MGHRA and CDR2 is YSYEKL. This CDR3 comprises 16 residues. CDR3 protein: CASSPITGGAYSPLHF. The CDR3 DNA is TGTGCCAGCAGCCCAATTACAGGGGGCGCATACTCACCCCTCCACTTT.

The chain employs TRBV7-9 and TRBJ2-4, with TRBD1 matching over 8 bases. The CDR3 extends over 15 amino acids. Losses at the gene ends were 4 bases for V and 0 bases for J; bases not matched to a gene: 2. Germline lookup yields CDR1 SEHNR and CDR2 FQNEAQ (reference sequence). CDR3: CASSSQGAAKNIQYF. DNA for the CDR3: TGTGCCAGCAGCTCTCAGGGGGCAGCCAAAAACATTCAGTACTTC.

The chain recombines TRBV29-1 with TRBJ2-5; D may be TRBD1 (6 bases). CDR1 is SQVTM, CDR2 ANQGSEA, per germline. The CDR3 is made up of 11 amino acids. The CDR3 here is CGGQPQETQYF. CDR3 in DNA: TGCGGCGGACAGCCGCAAGAGACCCAGTACTTC.

The chain links TRBV7-6 to TRBJ1-6; perhaps TRBD1 as D (5 bases). Germline V gives CDR1 SGHVS, CDR2 FNYEAQ. V dropped 6 bases and J dropped 1 base, with 13 bases sitting between them. The CDR3 is 16 residues long. CDR3 loop: CASSLKGESYNSPLHF. Written as DNA, the CDR3 is TGTGCCAGCAGTCTAAAAGGGGAATCCTATAATTCACCCCTCCACTTT.

This clonotype was counted ten times or more. The chain uses TRBV7-2 and TRBJ2-7; D not resolved. This CDR3 is 16 amino acids long. Germline V CDR1 and CDR2: SGHTA, FQGNSA. The ends were cut back, 1 base at V and 1 base at J, with 14 bases in the middle. CDR3 sequence: CASSLEILGVSYEQYF. CDR3 DNA: TGTGCCAGCAGCTTAGAGATCCTTGGGGTATCCTACGAGCAGTACTTC. The full variable domain, completed using reference TRBV7-2 and TRBJ2-7, is GAGVSQSPSNKVTEKGKDVELRCDPISGHTALYWYRQSLGQGLEFLIYFQGNSAPDKSGLPSDRFSAERTGGSVSTLTIQRTQQEDSAVYLCASSLEILGVSYEQYFGPGTRLTVT.

This clonotype was observed a few times. The chain is built from TRBV28 and TRBJ2-5; D uncertain. The germline V gene has CDR1 MDHEN and CDR2 SYDVKM. The CDR3 length is 12 residues. With 7 bases removed from V and 3 bases from J, the gap between germline ends came to 9 bases. The CDR3 spells CASTPGEETQYF. The CDR3 bases are TGTGCCAGCACCCCCGGCGAAGAGACCCAGTACTTC.

V is TRBV10-2 and J is TRBJ2-4; D gene ambiguous. From germline, CDR1 is WSHSY and CDR2 SAAADI. This CDR3 spans 13 amino acids. With 5 bases removed from V and 1 base from J, the gap between germline ends came to 6 bases. CDR3 protein: CASSSAAKNIQYF. The CDR3 DNA follows: TGCGCCAGCAGTTCAGCCGCCAAAAACATTCAGTACTTC.

The sample holds a few counts of this clonotype. V and J are TRBV6-5 and TRBJ1-3; no clear D. V was shortened by 3 bases and J by 0 bases, with 15 bases between the two germline ends. This CDR3 spans 17 amino acids. Germline V gives CDR1 MNHEY, CDR2 SVGAGI. CDR3 nucleotide sequence: TGTGCCAGCAGTTATTCGCACGCTACCTACTCTGGAAACACCATATATTTT. As protein: CASSYSHATYSGNTIYF.

For this clonotype: A clone one base away is much larger, so this may be a read error. This chain links TRBV7-6 with TRBJ2-1, with 13 bases aligning to TRBD2. Germline V CDR1 and CDR2: SGHVS, FNYEAQ. The length of the CDR3 is 17 residues. DNA for the CDR3: TGTGCCAACAGCCCACTAGCGGGGGGGCAGGTTCACAATGAGCAGTTCTTC. Its translation is CANSPLAGGQVHNEQFF.

With respect to this clonotype: One end of the junction does not line up with germline, which may come from a read error. This sequence joins TRBV7-3 and TRBJ1-1; D is ambiguous. Germline assignment: CDR1 SGHTA and CDR2 FQGTGA. The CDR3 is 9 residues long. The CDR3: CASSPRLGF. CDR3 DNA: TGTGCCAGCAGCCCCCGACTAGGCTTT.